These 2 T cell receptor beta chains share one sample of origin, sequenced in a study of technical replicates of blood from a handful of donors. The table came from immunoSEQ multiplex PCR; TCRdb's copy has only in-frame clones and leaves some out. The table has roughly 73,000 clones, roughly 93% seen once; the top ten hold 0.25% to 0.3%. The sequencing sample was made of T cells isolated from PBMCs. These receptors were taken from a human donor in good health.

The chain employs TRBV5-1 and TRBJ1-1; D not certain. The CDR3 has 13 amino acids. Germline CDR1 reads SGHRS; CDR2 reads YFSETQ. Trimming took off 0 bases at V and 4 bases at J, with 7 bases between the two ends. CDR3 amino acids: CASSLVQSTEAFF. The CDR3 DNA follows: TGCGCCAGCAGCTTGGTACAAAGCACTGAAGCTTTCTTT.

This clone appeared a few times. The genes are TRBV9 and TRBJ2-1, with unresolved D. V lost 4 bases to trimming and J lost 0 bases, with 11 bases between them. This CDR3 spans 15 amino acids. Germline V gives CDR1 SGDLS, CDR2 YYNGEE. The CDR3 loop is CASSPEESSYNEQFF. In DNA, the CDR3 is TGTGCCAGCAGCCCCGAGGAAAGCTCCTACAATGAGCAGTTCTTC.